This TCR beta chain was captured in a study of response to subunit inactivated influenza vaccine (dated by TCRdb to the late 2010s). About the study as a whole: To follow how T cells responded to a trivalent subunit inactivated influenza vaccine, the researchers relied on deep quantitative profiling of the T cell receptor repertoire. The study at large found these results: The authors proposed that each seasonal influenza vaccination may bring in only a limited number of new T cells.

About this clonotype: It has no known antigen specificity. No base quality values were provided; no much bigger clone lies one nucleotide off.

Receptor amplification or capture employed RT-PCR. The sample was run on an Illumina HiSeq 2500. TCRdb passed the public sequencing reads through fastp at Q25 and MiXCR, retaining productive beta sequences. Each entry is one CDR3 protein sequence, shown with its most common DNA and genes. For this sample there are approximately 570,000 distinct CDR3 sequences; around 8% appear just once. The ten largest clonotypes hold under 15% of the sample. CDR1 and CDR2 (LNHDA, SQIVND) derive from the germline V gene (reference sequence). Spanning cysteine to phenylalanine, the CDR3 consists of 15 amino acids. Here the CDR3 DNA is all that survives: 45 bases in frame from base 1. V trim: 5 bases; J trim: 4 bases; unmatched bases: 7.

The sequence is built from TRBV19 and TRBJ2-7, with TRBD2 identical over 11 junction bases. Specimen: PBMCs from blood, collected less than 30 months after vaccination. The source is a man aged 45 to 70 who received an inactivated influenza vaccine. Donor details come from another sample of the same person, matched by shared clones. Here the CDR3 is given as CASSSRTSGLYEQYF. The sequenced DNA is TGTGCCAGTAGTTCCCGGACTAGCGGGCTTTACGAGCAGTACTTC.